This is a list of T cell receptor beta chains from one sample in a study of blood T cells in healthy people across ages. TCRdb reprocessed the 5' RACE reads via MiXCR and lists one record per CDR3 protein. The sample consists of more than 800,000 distinct CDR3 sequences, 29% of them appearing once. Sequenced input: blood. Source of these receptors: a woman aged 80 or over in good health. The CDR3 runs from the conserved cysteine through the conserved F or W. The order of the fields is D gene, clone size, J gene, V gene, CDR3 protein, CDR3 DNA. A D gene is named only where the DNA matches it firmly. The size entry is marked missing in some rows and otherwise reads once, few, many or a size class.

>TRBD2|few|TRBJ2-5|TRBV4-3
CASSQGLAGETQYF
TGCGCCAGCAGCCAGGGACTAGCTGGTGAGACCCAGTACTTC
>.|many|TRBJ2-2|TRBV3-1
CASSHGDTGELFF
TGTGCCAGCAGCCATGGGGATACCGGGGAGCTGTTTTTT
>TRBD1|once|TRBJ2-3|TRBV20-1
CSANRDRGSPDTQYF
TGCAGTGCAAACCGGGACAGGGGTTCTCCAGATACGCAGTATTTT
>.|.|TRBJ2-7|TRBV11-2
CASSLGVKFYEQYF
TGTGCCAGCAGCTTAGGGGTTAAATTTTACGAGCAGTACTTC
>TRBD1|many|TRBJ2-5|TRBV7-2
CASSPRGPPGTQYF
TGTGCCAGCAGTCCGAGGGGGCCCCCCGGGACCCAGTACTTC
>TRBD1|many|TRBJ1-2|TRBV29-1
CSVEDRENYGYTF
TGCAGCGTGGAGGACAGGGAGAACTATGGCTACACCTTC
>.|once|TRBJ2-3|TRBV7-8
CASSPQAFSTDTQYF
TGTGCCAGCAGTCCCCAAGCCTTTAGCACAGATACGCAGTATTTT
>.|.|TRBJ1-3|TRBV27
CASSLSRGRGNTIYF
TGTGCCAGCAGTTTATCACGGGGGAGAGGAAACACCATATATTTT
>.|many|TRBJ1-2|TRBV5-6
CASSFLSLQGNYGYTF
TGTGCCAGCAGCTTTCTCTCCTTACAGGGAAACTATGGCTACACCTTC
>TRBD2|.|TRBJ2-1|TRBV7-2
CASSVLAGGLFAGQFF
TGTGCCAGCAGCGTCCTAGCGGGGGGGCTTTTTGCTGGGCAGTTCTTC
>TRBD2|.|TRBJ2-5|TRBV11-3
CASSLEGASGGPGETQYF
TGTGCCAGCAGCTTAGAGGGAGCTAGCGGGGGACCCGGGGAGACCCAGTACTTC
>TRBD1|.|TRBJ1-5|TRBV5-1
CASSPGQGPQPQHF
TGCGCCAGCAGCCCGGGACAGGGTCCCCAGCCCCAGCATTTT
>.|few|TRBJ2-7|TRBV7-9
CASSPQDGGKYF
TGTGCCAGCAGCCCCCAGGACGGAGGAAAGTACTTC
>.|.|TRBJ2-5|TRBV7-9
CASSYNRRRGQETQYF
TGTGCCAGCAGCTACAATAGGCGGAGGGGACAAGAGACCCAGTACTTC
>TRBD1|many|TRBJ1-4|TRBV5-1
CASSFGTANEKLFF
TGTGCCAGCAGCTTTGGGACAGCTAATGAAAAACTGTTTTTT
>.|few|TRBJ2-1|TRBV28
CASRRPWRQGTRGTQFF
TGTGCCAGCAGGCGGCCCTGGAGGCAGGGGACAAGAGGGACCCAGTTCTTC
>TRBD2|.|TRBJ2-1|TRBV19
CASRLAGDYNEQFF
TGTGCCAGTAGACTAGCGGGGGACTACAATGAGCAGTTCTTC
>.|few|TRBJ1-2|TRBV20-1
CSAGTSLLAVSPYGYTF
TGCAGTGCCGGTACCTCCCTCCTTGCAGTCAGCCCCTATGGCTACACCTTC
>TRBD1|few|TRBJ1-3|TRBV6-6
CASSYGSGTGDGNTIYF
TGTGCCAGCAGTTACGGTTCCGGGACAGGAGATGGAAACACCATATATTTT
>.|many|TRBJ1-2|TRBV10-3
CAIRADRDGIYGYTF
TGTGCCATCAGAGCTGACCGGGACGGTATCTATGGCTACACCTTC
>.|.|TRBJ2-7|TRBV2
CASSAFENHEQYF
TGTGCCAGCAGCGCTTTTGAGAACCACGAGCAGTACTTC
>TRBD1|few|TRBJ1-6|TRBV3-1
CASSRSGTGGNSPLHF
TGTGCCAGCAGCCGTTCCGGGACAGGAGGGAATTCACCCCTCCACTTT
>TRBD2|many|TRBJ2-1|TRBV6-5
CASSYSQRGTSFQFF
TGTGCCAGCAGTTACTCTCAGCGGGGGACTTCATTCCAGTTCTTC
>TRBD2|.|TRBJ2-3|TRBV18
CASSPTGGSDTQYF
TGTGCCAGCTCACCTACGGGGGGGTCAGATACGCAGTATTTT
>.|.|TRBJ2-3|TRBV5-1
CASSFGAGSDTQYF
TGCGCCAGCAGTTTTGGTGCAGGGTCCGATACGCAGTATTTT
>.|few|TRBJ1-6|TRBV5-6
CASSWTRVLGNSPLHF
TGTGCCAGCAGCTGGACCAGGGTTCTAGGGAATTCACCCCTCCACTTT
>.|few|TRBJ2-5|TRBV7-6
CASSLGVSNTQYF
TGTGCCAGCAGCTTAGGGGTTTCAAATACGCAGTACTTC
>TRBD2|many|TRBJ2-3|TRBV29-1
CSVMGGGTSTDTQYF
TGCAGCGTCATGGGGGGGGGGACTAGCACAGATACGCAGTATTTT
>.|.|TRBJ1-5|TRBV6-6
CASSYSGQTNQPQHF
TGTGCCAGCAGTTACTCAGGACAGACCAATCAGCCCCAGCATTTT
>.|many|TRBJ2-3|TRBV7-9
CASSFATGASTDTQYF
TGTGCCAGCAGCTTTGCGACAGGAGCCAGCACAGATACGCAGTATTTT
>.|many|TRBJ2-3|TRBV9
CASSASSGIWDTQYF
TGTGCCAGCAGCGCCTCTTCAGGGATATGGGATACGCAGTATTTT
>.|few|TRBJ1-5|TRBV20-1
CSARAGTRGNQPQHF
TGCAGTGCTAGGGCCGGGACCCGAGGGAATCAGCCCCAGCATTTT
>TRBD1|few|TRBJ1-5|TRBV6-1
CASRKGQGVSNQPQHF
TGTGCCAGCAGAAAGGGACAGGGGGTGAGCAATCAGCCCCAGCATTTT
>.|.|TRBJ2-7|TRBV6-5
CASSYSGGPTHEQYF
TGTGCCAGCAGTTACTCGGGGGGGCCGACCCACGAGCAGTACTTC
>.|many|TRBJ1-2|TRBV7-2
CASSSGAGGFNYGYTF
TGTGCCAGCAGCTCAGGGGCGGGGGGATTCAACTATGGCTACACCTTC
>TRBD1|many|TRBJ1-2|TRBV12-3/TRBV12-4
CASSPRPRGRRYGYTF
TGTGCCAGCAGTCCTCGCCCCAGGGGGCGCCGGTATGGCTACACCTTC
>.|.|TRBJ2-5|TRBV20-1
CSAANPTGSGETQYF
TGCAGTGCAGCTAACCCCACAGGGAGCGGGGAGACCCAGTACTTC
>.|.|TRBJ1-5|TRBV6-2/TRBV6-3
CASSYGRIQNQPQHF
TGTGCCAGCAGTTATGGGCGCATACAAAATCAGCCCCAGCATTTT
>.|.|TRBJ2-3|TRBV12-3/TRBV12-4
CASRWVTTDTQYF
TGTGCCAGCAGATGGGTGACCACAGATACGCAGTATTTT
>.|many|TRBJ2-3|TRBV27
CASSLRGSLSADTQYF
TGTGCCAGCAGTTTAAGGGGGAGCCTCTCCGCAGATACGCAGTATTTT
>TRBD2|.|TRBJ2-5|TRBV20-1
CSARSGGGSETQDF
TGCAGTGCTAGAAGTGGCGGGGGTTCGGAGACCCAGGACTTC
>TRBD1|many|TRBJ1-5|TRBV20-1
CSAPSAGTGLNQPQHF
TGCAGTGCCCCCTCGGCAGGGACAGGACTCAATCAGCCCCAGCATTTT
>TRBD1|many|TRBJ2-3|TRBV9
CASSVEGQVTDTQYF
TGTGCCAGCAGCGTAGAGGGACAGGTGACAGATACGCAGTATTTT
>.|many|TRBJ2-7|TRBV29-1
CSVDWGLPEQYF
TGCAGCGTTGATTGGGGCCTCCCCGAGCAGTACTTC
>TRBD1|.|TRBJ1-6|TRBV7-8
CASSLATGGTANSALHF
TGTGCCAGCAGCCTCGCCACGGGCGGGACAGCTAATTCAGCCCTCCACTTT
>.|.|TRBJ1-5|TRBV6-6
CAASGGNQPQHF
TGTGCCGCGTCGGGGGGAAATCAGCCCCAGCATTTT
>.|.|TRBJ1-2|TRBV6-2/TRBV6-3
CASSGPAAVRVGYTF
TGTGCCAGCAGTGGCCCCGCGGCGGTCCGAGTGGGCTACACCTTC
>.|many|TRBJ2-1|TRBV11-2
CASSKNREGQFF
TGTGCCAGCAGCAAGAACAGGGAAGGGCAGTTCTTC
>.|few|TRBJ1-2|TRBV3-1
CASSHHYGYTF
TGTGCCAGCAGCCATCACTATGGCTACACCTTC
>.|few|TRBJ1-5|TRBV7-9
CASSLARAGFSNQPQHF
TGTGCCAGCAGCTTAGCTCGGGCAGGGTTTAGCAATCAGCCCCAGCATTTT
>.|.|TRBJ2-7|TRBV12-3/TRBV12-4
CASSFVAYEQYF
TGTGCCAGCAGTTTTGTGGCCTACGAGCAGTACTTC
>.|many|TRBJ1-1|TRBV20-1
CSARVGPGMNTEAFF
TGCAGTGCTAGAGTAGGGCCAGGAATGAACACTGAAGCTTTCTTT
>TRBD1|many|TRBJ2-1|TRBV9
CASSVSTGGSYNEQFF
TGTGCCAGCAGCGTAAGTACAGGGGGCTCCTACAATGAGCAGTTCTTC
>.|once|TRBJ1-2|TRBV20-1
CGARDPNNYGYTF
TGCGGTGCTAGAGACCCCAATAACTATGGCTACACCTTC
>TRBD1|few|TRBJ2-3|TRBV7-9
CASAGGSTDTQYF
TGTGCCTCCGCAGGGGGTAGCACAGATACGCAGTATTTT
>.|.|TRBJ1-2|TRBV6-4
CASSDSKFGGRGGYTF
TGTGCCAGCAGTGACTCGAAGTTTGGGGGCAGGGGAGGCTACACCTTC
>TRBD1|many|TRBJ1-2|TRBV20-1
CSARGDVQGAFGYTF
TGCAGTGCTAGAGGAGATGTACAGGGGGCGTTTGGCTACACCTTC
>.|.|TRBJ1-5|TRBV27
CASRQPGSPNQPQHF
TGTGCCAGCAGACAGCCAGGTTCCCCAAATCAGCCCCAGCATTTT
>.|.|TRBJ2-3|TRBV14
CASSQVGNAQYF
TGTGCCAGCAGCCAAGTAGGAAATGCGCAGTATTTT
>.|many|TRBJ2-5|TRBV12-3/TRBV12-4
CASRPGLNQETQYF
TGTGCCAGCAGACCAGGACTAAACCAAGAGACCCAGTACTTC